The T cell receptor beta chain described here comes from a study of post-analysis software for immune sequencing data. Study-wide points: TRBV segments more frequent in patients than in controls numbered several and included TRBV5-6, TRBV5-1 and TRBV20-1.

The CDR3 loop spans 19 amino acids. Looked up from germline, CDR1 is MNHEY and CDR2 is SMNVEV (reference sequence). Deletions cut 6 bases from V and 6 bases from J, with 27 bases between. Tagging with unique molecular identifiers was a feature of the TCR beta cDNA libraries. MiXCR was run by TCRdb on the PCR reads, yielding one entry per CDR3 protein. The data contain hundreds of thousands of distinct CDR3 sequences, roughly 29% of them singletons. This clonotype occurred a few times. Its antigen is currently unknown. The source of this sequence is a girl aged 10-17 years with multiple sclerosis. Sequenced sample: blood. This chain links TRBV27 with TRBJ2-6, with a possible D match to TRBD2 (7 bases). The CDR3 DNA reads TGTGCCAGCAGCTCGAGGAGGTCTGGGGGGGGCTGGTCGGCCAACGTCCTGACTTTC. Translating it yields CASSSRRSGGGWSANVLTF.